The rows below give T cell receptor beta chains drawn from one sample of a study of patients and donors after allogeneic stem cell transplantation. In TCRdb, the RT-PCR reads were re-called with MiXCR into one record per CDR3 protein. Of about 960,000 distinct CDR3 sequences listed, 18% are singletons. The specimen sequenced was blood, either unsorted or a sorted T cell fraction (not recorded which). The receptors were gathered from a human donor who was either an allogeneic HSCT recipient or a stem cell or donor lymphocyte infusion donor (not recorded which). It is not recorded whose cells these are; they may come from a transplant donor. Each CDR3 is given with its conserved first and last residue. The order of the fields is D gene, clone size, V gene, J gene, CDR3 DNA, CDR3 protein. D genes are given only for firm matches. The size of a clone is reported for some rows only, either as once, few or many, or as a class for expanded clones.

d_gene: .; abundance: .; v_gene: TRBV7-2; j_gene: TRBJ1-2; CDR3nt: TGTGCCAGCAGCTTCAGGATTGAGGGCTACACCTTC; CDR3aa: CASSFRIEGYTF
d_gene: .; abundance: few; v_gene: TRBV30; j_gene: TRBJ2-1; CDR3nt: TGTGCCTGGAACGTCGGCAGGGAGCAGTTCTTC; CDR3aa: CAWNVGREQFF
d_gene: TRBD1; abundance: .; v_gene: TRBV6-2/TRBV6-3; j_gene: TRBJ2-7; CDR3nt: TGTGCCAGCAGCTCACAGGGGATAACCTACGAGCAGTACTTC; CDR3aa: CASSSQGITYEQYF
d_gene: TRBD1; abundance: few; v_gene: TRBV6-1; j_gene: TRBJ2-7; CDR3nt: TGTGCCAGCAGTAGACGCCCGGACAGGGGACACGAGCAGTACTTC; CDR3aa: CASSRRPDRGHEQYF
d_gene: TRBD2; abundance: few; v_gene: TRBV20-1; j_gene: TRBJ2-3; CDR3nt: TGCAGTGCCGTCAAAGCTACTAGCGGGAGCAGGACAGATACGCAGTATTTT; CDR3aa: CSAVKATSGSRTDTQYF
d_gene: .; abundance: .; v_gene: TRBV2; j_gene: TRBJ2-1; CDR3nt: TGTGCCAGCAGTTCCGCAGGACGGAATGAGCAGTTCTTC; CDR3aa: CASSSAGRNEQFF
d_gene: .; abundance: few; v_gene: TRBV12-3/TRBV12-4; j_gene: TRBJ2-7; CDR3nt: TGTGCCAGCAGTCCATCCTCAGTTACCGAGCAGTACTTC; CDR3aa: CASSPSSVTEQYF
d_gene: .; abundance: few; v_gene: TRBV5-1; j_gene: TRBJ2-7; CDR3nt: TGCGCCAGCAGCTTCAGCGGAAACGAGCAGTACTTC; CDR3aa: CASSFSGNEQYF
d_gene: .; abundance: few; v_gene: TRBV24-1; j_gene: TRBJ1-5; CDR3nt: TGTGCCACCAGTCAGGGTGGCCAGCCCCAGCATTTT; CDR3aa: CATSQGGQPQHF
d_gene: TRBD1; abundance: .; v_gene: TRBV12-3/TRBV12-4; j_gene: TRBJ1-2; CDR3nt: TGTGCCAGCAACCTCGACAGGGGGGGCCTCCATGGCTACACCTTC; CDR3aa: CASNLDRGGLHGYTF
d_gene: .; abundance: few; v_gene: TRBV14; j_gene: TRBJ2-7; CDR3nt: TGTGCCAGCAGCCGCCAGGGATTGGGCGAGCAGTACTTC; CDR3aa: CASSRQGLGEQYF
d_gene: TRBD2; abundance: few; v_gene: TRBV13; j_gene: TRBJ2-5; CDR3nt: TGTGCCAGCAGCTTCACCGGGACTAGCGCCGAGACCCAGTACTTC; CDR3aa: CASSFTGTSAETQYF
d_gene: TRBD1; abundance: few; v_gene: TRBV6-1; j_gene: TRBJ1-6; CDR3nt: TGTGCCAGCAGGCCCCCAGGGGGTATTTCACCCCTCCACTTT; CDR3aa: CASRPPGGISPLHF
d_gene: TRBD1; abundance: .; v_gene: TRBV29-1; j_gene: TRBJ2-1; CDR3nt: TGCAGCGTTGTGGGGGACAGGGGGCTTCGGAATGAGCAGTTCTTC; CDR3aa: CSVVGDRGLRNEQFF
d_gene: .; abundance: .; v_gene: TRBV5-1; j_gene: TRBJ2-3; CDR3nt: TGCGCCAGCAGCTTGGAGGGACGGGACACAGATACGCAGTATTTT; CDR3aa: CASSLEGRDTDTQYF